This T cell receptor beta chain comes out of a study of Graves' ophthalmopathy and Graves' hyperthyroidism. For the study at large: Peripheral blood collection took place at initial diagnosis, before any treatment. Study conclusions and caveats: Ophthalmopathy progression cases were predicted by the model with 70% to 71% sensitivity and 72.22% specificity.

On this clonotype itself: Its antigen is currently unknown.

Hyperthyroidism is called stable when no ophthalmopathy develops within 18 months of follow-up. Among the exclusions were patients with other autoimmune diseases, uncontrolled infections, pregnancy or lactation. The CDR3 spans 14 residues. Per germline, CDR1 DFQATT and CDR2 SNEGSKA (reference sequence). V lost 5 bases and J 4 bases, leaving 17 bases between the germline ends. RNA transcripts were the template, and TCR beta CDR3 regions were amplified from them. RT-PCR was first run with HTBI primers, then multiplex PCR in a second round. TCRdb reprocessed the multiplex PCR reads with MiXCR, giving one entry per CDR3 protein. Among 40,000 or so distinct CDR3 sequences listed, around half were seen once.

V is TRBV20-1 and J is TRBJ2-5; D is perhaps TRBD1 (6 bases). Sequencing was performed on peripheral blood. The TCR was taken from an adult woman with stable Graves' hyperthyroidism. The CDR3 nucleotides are TGCAGTGCTCCCTTAGCAGGGGTGACAGAGACCCAGTACTTC. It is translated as CSAPLAGVTETQYF.